This is a list of T cell receptor beta chains from one sample in a study of neurological immune-mediated disorders. TCRdb reanalysed the 5' RACE reads using MiXCR and keeps one entry per CDR3 protein. Counted here are approximately 40,000 distinct CDR3 sequences, about 13% occurring once; the ten biggest clones make up roughly 1.3%. The sequenced sample was PBMCs. Receptors were obtained from a female donor in good health. The CDR3 runs from the conserved cysteine through the conserved F or W. The order of the fields is D gene, J gene, clone size, V gene, CDR3 protein, CDR3 DNA. The D gene is left open where the match is weak. Rows give clone size only sometimes, using once, few, many, or a class for an expanded clone.

d_call: -; j_call: TRBJ1-2; clone_size: many; v_call: TRBV7-2; cdr3_aa: CASSARQSNYGYTF; cdr3_nt: TGTGCCAGCAGCGCCCGACAGTCTAACTATGGCTACACCTTC
d_call: -; j_call: TRBJ2-2; clone_size: few; v_call: TRBV20-1; cdr3_aa: CSARDGGRPDRGELFF; cdr3_nt: TGCAGTGCTAGAGATGGTGGGCGTCCAGACCGCGGGGAGCTGTTTTTT
d_call: -; j_call: TRBJ2-3; clone_size: many; v_call: TRBV5-1; cdr3_aa: CASSGSVHTDTQYF; cdr3_nt: TGCGCCAGCAGCGGTTCCGTCCACACAGATACGCAGTATTTT
d_call: TRBD1; j_call: TRBJ2-4; clone_size: many; v_call: TRBV29-1; cdr3_aa: CSVEGQGTTKNIQYF; cdr3_nt: TGCAGCGTTGAGGGACAGGGGACTACCAAAAACATTCAGTACTTC
d_call: TRBD2; j_call: TRBJ2-3; clone_size: few; v_call: TRBV14; cdr3_aa: CASSPIYGGARDTQYF; cdr3_nt: TGTGCCAGCAGCCCGATCTACGGGGGGGCCAGAGATACGCAGTATTTT
d_call: -; j_call: TRBJ1-1; clone_size: many; v_call: TRBV5-1; cdr3_aa: CASSPAEGLNTEAFF; cdr3_nt: TGCGCCAGCAGCCCGGCGGAGGGGTTGAACACTGAAGCTTTCTTT
d_call: -; j_call: TRBJ2-5; clone_size: many; v_call: TRBV14; cdr3_aa: CASSQAGAETQYF; cdr3_nt: TGTGCCAGCAGCCAAGCAGGGGCCGAGACCCAGTACTTC
d_call: -; j_call: TRBJ1-5; clone_size: -; v_call: TRBV7-2; cdr3_aa: CASSLTAITNQPQHF; cdr3_nt: TGTGCCAGCAGCTTGACAGCAATCACCAATCAGCCCCAGCATTTT
d_call: -; j_call: TRBJ2-1; clone_size: many; v_call: TRBV12-3/TRBV12-4; cdr3_aa: CASSLDSPNSGLF; cdr3_nt: TGTGCCAGCAGTTTAGATTCCCCTAATAGTGGGCTCTTC
d_call: TRBD2; j_call: TRBJ2-5; clone_size: many; v_call: TRBV9; cdr3_aa: CASSVTGRETQYF; cdr3_nt: TGTGCCAGCAGTGTGACCGGGAGGGAGACCCAGTACTTC
d_call: -; j_call: TRBJ2-7; clone_size: many; v_call: TRBV7-9; cdr3_aa: CASSLGYSSYEQYF; cdr3_nt: TGTGCCAGCAGCTTAGGGTACAGTTCCTACGAGCAGTACTTC
d_call: -; j_call: TRBJ1-5; clone_size: many; v_call: TRBV28; cdr3_aa: CASSYREGQPQHF; cdr3_nt: TGTGCCAGCAGTTACAGGGAGGGTCAGCCCCAGCATTTT
d_call: TRBD1; j_call: TRBJ1-6; clone_size: many; v_call: TRBV10-3; cdr3_aa: CAISESKGASYNSPLHF; cdr3_nt: TGTGCCATCAGTGAGTCTAAGGGGGCCTCCTATAATTCACCCCTCCACTTT
d_call: -; j_call: TRBJ2-7; clone_size: -; v_call: TRBV5-1; cdr3_aa: CASSLAGQPSYKQYF; cdr3_nt: TGCGCCAGCAGCTTGGCCGGACAGCCTTCCTACAAGCAGTACTTC
d_call: -; j_call: TRBJ2-7; clone_size: many; v_call: TRBV6-5; cdr3_aa: CASGISSYEQYF; cdr3_nt: TGTGCCAGCGGCATAAGCTCCTACGAGCAGTACTTC
d_call: TRBD1; j_call: TRBJ2-4; clone_size: many; v_call: TRBV3-1; cdr3_aa: CASSQADRGSKNIQYF; cdr3_nt: TGTGCCAGCAGCCAGGCGGACAGGGGATCCAAAAACATTCAGTACTTC
d_call: -; j_call: TRBJ2-3; clone_size: many; v_call: TRBV29-1; cdr3_aa: CSGHSSTDTQYF; cdr3_nt: TGCAGCGGCCACTCTAGCACAGATACGCAGTATTTT
d_call: TRBD1; j_call: TRBJ1-2; clone_size: many; v_call: TRBV12-3/TRBV12-4; cdr3_aa: CASSARTGGNYGYTF; cdr3_nt: TGTGCCAGCAGTGCCAGGACAGGGGGCAACTATGGCTACACCTTC
d_call: -; j_call: TRBJ2-4; clone_size: many; v_call: TRBV29-1; cdr3_aa: CSMLGTGNIQYF; cdr3_nt: TGCAGCATGTTAGGTACCGGAAACATTCAGTACTTC
d_call: -; j_call: TRBJ2-7; clone_size: many; v_call: TRBV5-1; cdr3_aa: CASSLQRGALEQYF; cdr3_nt: TGCGCCAGCAGCTTGCAGAGGGGAGCCTTAGAGCAGTACTTC
d_call: -; j_call: TRBJ1-4; clone_size: -; v_call: TRBV28; cdr3_aa: CASTQSWGAREKLFF; cdr3_nt: TGTGCCAGCACCCAGAGTTGGGGGGCTCGGGAAAAACTGTTTTTT
d_call: TRBD1; j_call: TRBJ1-2; clone_size: many; v_call: TRBV6-5; cdr3_aa: CASSPTGGYGYTF; cdr3_nt: TGTGCCAGCAGTCCGACAGGGGGCTATGGCTACACCTTC
d_call: -; j_call: TRBJ2-1; clone_size: many; v_call: TRBV5-1; cdr3_aa: CASSRIGTDYNEQFF; cdr3_nt: TGCGCCAGCAGCCGGATCGGGACGGATTACAATGAGCAGTTCTTC
d_call: -; j_call: TRBJ1-1; clone_size: many; v_call: TRBV20-1; cdr3_aa: CSAGQLWVTEAFF; cdr3_nt: TGCAGTGCAGGACAGCTATGGGTCACTGAAGCTTTCTTT
d_call: TRBD2; j_call: TRBJ2-1; clone_size: -; v_call: TRBV6-2/TRBV6-3; cdr3_aa: CASSSVSGSSYNEQFF; cdr3_nt: TGTGCCAGCAGTTCGGTTAGCGGGAGCTCCTACAATGAGCAGTTCTTC
d_call: TRBD1; j_call: TRBJ2-1; clone_size: -; v_call: TRBV27; cdr3_aa: CASSPDRRGNEQFF; cdr3_nt: TGTGCCAGCAGCCCGGACAGGCGAGGGAATGAGCAGTTCTTC
d_call: -; j_call: TRBJ1-1; clone_size: -; v_call: TRBV7-9; cdr3_aa: CASSQEDTLYSEAFF; cdr3_nt: TGTGCCAGCAGCCAAGAGGACACGCTCTACTCTGAAGCTTTCTTT
d_call: -; j_call: TRBJ2-1; clone_size: many; v_call: TRBV5-8; cdr3_aa: CASSYSKEQFF; cdr3_nt: TGTGCCAGCAGCTATAGTAAAGAGCAGTTCTTC
d_call: TRBD1; j_call: TRBJ1-1; clone_size: many; v_call: TRBV12-3/TRBV12-4; cdr3_aa: CASSFTGGKTEAFF; cdr3_nt: TGTGCCAGCAGTTTTACAGGGGGGAAGACTGAAGCTTTCTTT
d_call: TRBD1; j_call: TRBJ1-4; clone_size: many; v_call: TRBV14; cdr3_aa: CASSQPGQGITGREKLFF; cdr3_nt: TGTGCCAGCAGCCAACCGGGACAGGGAATTACAGGCCGCGAAAAACTGTTTTTT
d_call: -; j_call: TRBJ2-7; clone_size: few; v_call: TRBV6-6; cdr3_aa: CASSYAPGHLNEQYF; cdr3_nt: TGTGCCAGCAGTTACGCCCCGGGACACTTGAACGAGCAGTACTTC
d_call: -; j_call: TRBJ2-2; clone_size: many; v_call: TRBV15; cdr3_aa: CATSRDTNTGELFF; cdr3_nt: TGTGCCACCAGCCGGGATACGAACACCGGGGAGCTGTTTTTT
d_call: TRBD2; j_call: TRBJ2-7; clone_size: many; v_call: TRBV9; cdr3_aa: CASSLISRTSKVYEQYF; cdr3_nt: TGTGCCAGCAGCCTTATATCGAGGACTAGCAAGGTTTACGAGCAGTACTTC
d_call: -; j_call: TRBJ1-2; clone_size: many; v_call: TRBV6-2/TRBV6-3; cdr3_aa: CASSSGTLNYGYTF; cdr3_nt: TGTGCCAGCAGTTCCGGGACGCTTAACTATGGCTACACCTTC
d_call: -; j_call: TRBJ2-7; clone_size: many; v_call: TRBV7-2; cdr3_aa: CASSSQTYLGQYF; cdr3_nt: TGTGCCAGCAGCTCACAGACATACCTCGGGCAGTACTTC
d_call: TRBD2; j_call: TRBJ2-5; clone_size: many; v_call: TRBV15; cdr3_aa: CATSRGGGGSETQYF; cdr3_nt: TGTGCCACCAGCAGAGGCGGGGGGGGATCGGAGACCCAGTACTTC
d_call: TRBD1; j_call: TRBJ1-2; clone_size: many; v_call: TRBV7-9; cdr3_aa: CASTGAGGAEGYTF; cdr3_nt: TGTGCATCGACCGGGGCAGGGGGCGCGGAAGGCTACACCTTC
d_call: TRBD1; j_call: TRBJ1-6; clone_size: many; v_call: TRBV12-3/TRBV12-4; cdr3_aa: CASSLGQGRDNSPLHF; cdr3_nt: TGTGCCAGCAGCTTAGGACAGGGGCGGGATAATTCACCCCTCCACTTT
d_call: -; j_call: TRBJ1-1; clone_size: -; v_call: TRBV24-1; cdr3_aa: CATSVDRFAEAFF; cdr3_nt: TGTGCCACCAGTGTTGATCGGTTCGCTGAAGCTTTCTTT